This T cell receptor (beta chain) was captured in a study of CD8 T cells in Susac syndrome. CDR3 length equals 13 residues. The germline CDR1 and CDR2 sequences are LNHDA and SQIVND (reference sequence). Trimming left V 3 bases short and J 5 bases short, with 8 bases between. A quantity of about 0.5 to 1 ug RNA underwent reverse transcription using random hexamers. One entry per CDR3 protein results from TCRdb running MiXCR on the immunoSEQ multiplex PCR reads. The sample lists 120,000 or so distinct CDR3 sequences, roughly 95% occurring once. Material for sequencing was CD4+ T cells from PBMCs. This chain links TRBV19 with TRBJ1-5, with D unresolved. This sequence originates from a human donor with Susac syndrome. The CDR3 DNA sequence: TGTGCCAGTAGTATCGGGGTGGATCAGCCCCAGCATTTT. Encoded protein: CASSIGVDQPQHF.